This T cell receptor beta chain was observed in a study of shared clonotypes between healthy human individuals. Study-level background: For every donor, three CD4 naive, three CD4 memory, two CD8 naive and one CD8 memory plates were used.

CDR1 is SEHNR, CDR2 FQNEAQ, per germline (reference sequence). The V end lost 1 base, the J end lost 7 bases, and 13 bases lay between the germline ends. The CDR3 runs 14 residues. Findings and caveats of the study: Relative to clonotypes present in all four donors, those not shared had lower generation probabilities. Memory subsets had estimated richness that was generally smaller than that of naive subsets.

Only one count was recorded for this clone. The antigen remains undetermined. Sequencing was performed with immunoSEQ multiplex PCR; in TCRdb, only in-frame clones are kept and a portion is missing. Among roughly 2.5 million clones, roughly nine tenths were seen once, and the ten largest hold more than 0.12%. The gene calls are TRBV7-9 and TRBJ1-2; the D gene is possibly TRBD1 (5 bases). The sequence derives from a man between 18 and 29 years old in good health. Sequenced: naive CD4+ T cells sorted from blood. Documented subset: CD45RA+ positively selected. The CDR3 DNA sequence: TGTGCCAGCAGCTTAGGTTTGGGGGGAGCTGGCTACACCTTC. Translation: CASSLGLGGAGYTF. Filled out from reference TRBV7-9 and TRBJ1-2, the complete variable domain reads DTGVSQNPRHKITKRGQNVTFRCDPISEHNRLYWYRQTLGQGPEFLTYFQNEAQLEKSRLLSDRFSAERPKGSFSTLEIQRTEQGDSAMYLCASSLGLGGAGYTFGSGTRLTVV.